The 11 T cell receptor beta chains reported below all come from one sample, sequenced in a study of shared clonotypes between healthy human individuals. Libraries were prepared by immunoSEQ multiplex PCR; TCRdb keeps only in-frame clonotypes and omits some of them. This table holds fewer than 1.6 million clones, approximately 98.5% found once. The sequencing input was naive CD4+ T cells sorted from blood. Subset reported: CD45RA+ positively selected. All receptors come from a young man in good health.

The chain is built from TRBV5-1 and TRBJ2-6; perhaps TRBD1 as D (5 bases). V was trimmed by 4 bases and J by 4 bases, leaving 15 bases between them. The CDR3 has 16 amino acids. The V gene's germline CDR1 is SGHRS and CDR2 YFSETQ. DNA of the CDR3: TGCGCCAGCAGCACAGGACGAGCTGCGGGGGCCAACGTCCTGACTTTC. This translates into CASSTGRAAGANVLTF.

The genes are TRBV10-3 and TRBJ1-1, with a possible D match to TRBD1 (6 bases). The CDR3 covers 13 residues. The germline V gene has CDR1 ENHRY and CDR2 SYGVKD. V was trimmed by 4 bases and J by 1 base, leaving 7 bases between them. DNA for the CDR3: TGTGCCATCAGTGCACAGGGGAACACTGAAGCTTTCTTT. It codes for CAISAQGNTEAFF.

This clone has just one count. V is TRBV27 and J is TRBJ2-7; D gene unclear. The germline V gene encodes CDR1 MNHEY and CDR2 SMNVEV (reference sequence). The CDR3 consists of 13 residues. Deletions cut 4 bases from V and 3 bases from J, with 10 bases between. DNA of the CDR3: TGTGCCAGCAGTTCAGACACGCACTACGAGCAGTACTTC. This encodes CASSSDTHYEQYF.

This chain's CDR3 is CASSPQSYNEQFF. In nucleotides, the CDR3 is TGTGCCAGCAGTCCCCAGTCCTACAATGAGCAGTTCTTC. V is TRBV6-6 and J is TRBJ2-1, with no clear D. The CDR3 is 13 residues long. Per germline, CDR1 MNHNY and CDR2 SVGAGI (reference sequence). The germline V and J ends were trimmed by 5 bases and 1 base, with 6 bases remaining between them.

The chain carries TRBV5-4 and TRBJ2-7; D is possibly TRBD1 (5 bases). Trimming removed 0 bases from V and 6 bases from J, with 16 bases in between. The germline V gene has CDR1 SGHNT and CDR2 YYREEE (reference sequence). The CDR3 is 15 amino acids. CDR3 sequence: CASSLGPGFQGEQYF. CDR3 DNA sequence: TGTGCCAGCAGCTTGGGTCCCGGGTTTCAGGGCGAGCAGTACTTC.

The rearrangement joins TRBV25-1 to TRBJ2-7, with D perhaps TRBD1 (6 bases). CDR1 is MGHDK, CDR2 SYGVNS, per germline. The CDR3 loop spans 13 amino acids. V lost 7 bases and J lost 2, with 12 bases in between. The CDR3 region is CASKGENTYEQYF. The CDR3 DNA reads TGTGCCAGCAAGGGGGAAAATACCTACGAGCAGTACTTC.

The chain carries TRBV5-1 and TRBJ2-2, with no clear D. This CDR3 is built from 16 residues. Trimming removed 0 bases at V and 6 bases at J, with 15 bases between. CDR1 is SGHRS, CDR2 YFSETQ, per germline. CDR3 DNA: TGCGCCAGCAGCTTGGCCCCATCCACGGGCGCCGGGGAGCTGTTTTTT. This translates into CASSLAPSTGAGELFF.

The chain joins TRBV4-3 to TRBJ2-3; 8 nucleotides line up with TRBD2. CDR3 length: 17 amino acids. V was pared by 1 base and J by 2 bases, with 8 bases of the junction left unmatched. CDR1 LGHNA and CDR2 YSLEER come from the germline V gene. In DNA, the CDR3 is TGCGCCAGCAGCCAAGGACTAGCGAATAGGATCACAGATACGCAGTATTTT. Its translation is CASSQGLANRITDTQYF.

The chain couples TRBV7-9 to TRBJ2-1; 10 bases match TRBD2. The CDR3 covers 16 residues. Germline V lookup: CDR1 SEHNR, CDR2 FQNEAQ (reference sequence). V trimming: 7 bases; J trimming: 6 bases; junction bases outside the gene matches: 12. This chain's CDR3 is CASTMSSGRLSNEQFF. CDR3 sequence (DNA): TGTGCCAGCACCATGAGTAGCGGGAGGCTTTCCAATGAGCAGTTCTTC.

The chain employs TRBV18 and TRBJ2-2, with 7 bases lining up with TRBD1. Germline V CDR1 and CDR2: KGHSH, LQKENI. This CDR3 has 15 residues. The J segment lost 7 bases and the V segment lost 2 bases, leaving 7 bases of the junction unmatched. As DNA, the CDR3 is TGTGCCAGCTCACCAAGGGGGCTAAATATCGGGGAGCTGTTTTTT. Translating gives CASSPRGLNIGELFF.

This chain uses TRBV30 with TRBJ1-4; D not resolved. Trimming left V 1 base short and J 8 bases short, with 11 bases between. The V gene's germline CDR1 is GTSNPN and CDR2 SVGIG (reference sequence). The CDR3 consists of 13 residues. CDR3 nucleotide sequence: TGTGCCTGGAGTGGTGTGGTAGGCGAAAAACTGTTTTTT. Its translation: CAWSGVVGEKLFF.